This entry is about one TCR beta chain. This record belongs to a study of blood T cell repertoires in COVID-19. Germline V gene sequence: CDR1 KGHSH, CDR2 LQKENI. This CDR3 comprises 16 residues. The junction had 10 bases not matched to a gene; V was cut back by 3 bases and J by 2 bases. Clones were sequenced by immunoSEQ multiplex PCR, and TCRdb holds only the in-frame ones, with some missing. Of about 350,000 clones listed, about nine tenths are singletons. This receptor was obtained from a woman between 50 and 59 years old with COVID-19, enrolled during active disease. This chain links TRBV18 with TRBJ2-7; 7 nucleotides match TRBD1. The sequenced sample was peripheral blood. The CDR3 region has the DNA TGTGCCAGCTCACCGAGAGTACAGGGGACAACCTACGAGCAGTACTTC. Translation gives CASSPRVQGTTYEQYF.